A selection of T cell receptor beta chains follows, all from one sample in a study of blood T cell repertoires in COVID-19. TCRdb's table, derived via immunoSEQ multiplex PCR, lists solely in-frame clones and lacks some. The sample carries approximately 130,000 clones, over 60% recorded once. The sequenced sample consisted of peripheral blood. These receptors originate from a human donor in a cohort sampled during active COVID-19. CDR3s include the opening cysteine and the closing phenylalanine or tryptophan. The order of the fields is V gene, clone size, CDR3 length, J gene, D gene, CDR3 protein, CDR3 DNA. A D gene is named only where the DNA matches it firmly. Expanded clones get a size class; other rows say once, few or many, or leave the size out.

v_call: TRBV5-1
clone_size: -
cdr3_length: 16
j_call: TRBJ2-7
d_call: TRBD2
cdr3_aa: CASSSGTSGGSYEQYF
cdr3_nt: TGCGCCAGCAGCTCAGGGACTAGCGGGGGCTCCTACGAGCAGTACTTC

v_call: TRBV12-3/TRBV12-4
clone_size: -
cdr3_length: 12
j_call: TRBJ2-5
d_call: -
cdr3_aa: CASSPSAETQYF
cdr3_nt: TGTGCCAGCAGTCCCAGCGCAGAGACCCAGTACTTC

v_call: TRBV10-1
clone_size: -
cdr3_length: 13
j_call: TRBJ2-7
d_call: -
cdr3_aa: CASSESPAYEQYF
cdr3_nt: TGCGCCAGCAGTGAGTCGCCAGCCTACGAGCAGTACTTC

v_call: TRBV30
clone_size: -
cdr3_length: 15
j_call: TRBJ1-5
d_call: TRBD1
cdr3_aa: CAWSVEGQSNQPQHF
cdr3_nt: TGTGCCTGGAGTGTCGAGGGACAGTCCAATCAGCCCCAGCATTTT

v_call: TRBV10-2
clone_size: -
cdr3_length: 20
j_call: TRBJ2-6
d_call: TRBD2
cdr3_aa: CASSRTSGRAGNSGANVLTF
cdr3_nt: TGCGCCAGCAGCAGGACTAGCGGGAGAGCTGGGAACTCTGGGGCCAACGTCCTGACTTTC

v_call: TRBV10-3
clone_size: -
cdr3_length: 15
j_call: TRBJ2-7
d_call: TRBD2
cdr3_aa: CAISEGLAGAYEQYF
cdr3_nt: TGTGCCATCAGTGAGGGACTAGCGGGAGCATACGAGCAGTACTTC

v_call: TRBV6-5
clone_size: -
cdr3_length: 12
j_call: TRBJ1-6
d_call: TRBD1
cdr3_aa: CASSTGDSPLHF
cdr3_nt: TGTGCCAGCAGTACAGGGGACTCACCCCTCCACTTT

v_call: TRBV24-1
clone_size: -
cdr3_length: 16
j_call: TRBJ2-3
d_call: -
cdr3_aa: CATSGHGAGVTDTQYF
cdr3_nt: TGTGCCACCAGTGGTCATGGAGCGGGTGTTACAGATACGCAGTATTTT

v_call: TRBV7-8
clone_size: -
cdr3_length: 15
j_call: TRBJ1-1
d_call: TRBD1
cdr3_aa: CASSLGQGEDTEAFF
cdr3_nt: TGTGCCAGCAGCTTAGGACAGGGCGAGGACACTGAAGCTTTCTTT

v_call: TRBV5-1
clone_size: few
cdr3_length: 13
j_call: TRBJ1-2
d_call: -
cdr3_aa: CASSLGAGSGYTF
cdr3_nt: TGCGCCAGCAGCTTGGGGGCGGGCTCTGGCTACACCTTC

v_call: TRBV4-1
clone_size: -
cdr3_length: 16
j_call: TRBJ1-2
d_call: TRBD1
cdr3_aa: CASSPPRTGGLRGYTF
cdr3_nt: TGCGCCAGCAGCCCCCCCCGGACAGGGGGTCTACGGGGCTACACCTTC

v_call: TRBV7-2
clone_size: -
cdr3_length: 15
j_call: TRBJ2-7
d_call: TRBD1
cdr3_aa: CASSASGTGRDEQYF
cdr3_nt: TGTGCCAGCAGCGCCTCCGGGACAGGTCGTGACGAGCAGTACTTC

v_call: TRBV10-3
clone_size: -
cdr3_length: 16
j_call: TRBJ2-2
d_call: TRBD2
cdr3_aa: CAISGTSGGGTGELFF
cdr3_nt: TGTGCCATCAGTGGAACTAGCGGGGGGGGTACCGGGGAGCTGTTTTTT

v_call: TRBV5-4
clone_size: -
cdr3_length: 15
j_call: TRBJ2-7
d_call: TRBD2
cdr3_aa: CASSFMAGGPYEQYF
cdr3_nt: TGTGCCAGCAGCTTTATGGCGGGAGGCCCCTACGAGCAGTACTTC

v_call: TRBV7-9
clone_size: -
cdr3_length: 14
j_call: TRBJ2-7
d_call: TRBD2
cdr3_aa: CASSSTSGRYEQYF
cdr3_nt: TGTGCCAGCAGCTCGACTAGCGGACGGTACGAGCAGTACTTC

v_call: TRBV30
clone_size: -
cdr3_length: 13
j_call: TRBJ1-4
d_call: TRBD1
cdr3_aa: CAWSSGQVEKLFF
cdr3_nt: TGTGCCTGGAGTTCCGGACAGGTTGAAAAACTGTTTTTT

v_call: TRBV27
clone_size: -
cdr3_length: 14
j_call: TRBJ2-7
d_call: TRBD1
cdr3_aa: CASSPGQGIYEQYF
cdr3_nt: TGTGCCAGCAGCCCGGGACAGGGGATCTACGAGCAGTACTTC